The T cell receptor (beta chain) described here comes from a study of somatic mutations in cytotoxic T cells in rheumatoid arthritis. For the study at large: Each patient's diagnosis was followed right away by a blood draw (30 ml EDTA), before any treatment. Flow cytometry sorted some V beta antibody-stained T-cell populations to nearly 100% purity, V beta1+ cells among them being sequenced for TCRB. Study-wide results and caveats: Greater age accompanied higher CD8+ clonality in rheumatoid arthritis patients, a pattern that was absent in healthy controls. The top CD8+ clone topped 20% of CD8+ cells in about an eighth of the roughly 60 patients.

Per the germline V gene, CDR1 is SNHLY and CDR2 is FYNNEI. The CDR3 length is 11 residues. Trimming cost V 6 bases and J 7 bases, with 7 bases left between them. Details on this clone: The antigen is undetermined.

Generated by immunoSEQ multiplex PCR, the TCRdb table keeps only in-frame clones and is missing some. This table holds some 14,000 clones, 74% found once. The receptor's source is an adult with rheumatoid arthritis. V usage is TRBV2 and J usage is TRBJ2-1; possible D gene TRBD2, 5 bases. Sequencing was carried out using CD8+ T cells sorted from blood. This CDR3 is CASRDSNEQFF. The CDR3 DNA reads TGTGCCAGCAGGGACTCAAATGAGCAGTTCTTC.